The clone carrying this T cell receptor (beta chain) was counted a few times. The antigen is not known. This entry is derived from a study of cytotoxic CD8 clonotypes in ibrutinib-treated CLL. Findings and caveats of the study: Clonality correlated strongly with circulating CD8+ T cells and exceeded age-matched healthy donors at baseline. Clonality rose at ibrutinib response, held steady in sustained remission, and fell toward baseline at progression. Sampling times, which were not matched between the groups, differed between sustained-remission patients and progressing patients.

Sequencing was performed with immunoSEQ multiplex PCR; in TCRdb, only in-frame clones are kept and a portion is missing. The data contain more than 85,000 clones, 70% to 85% of them seen just once; the ten biggest clones take up less than 35%. This receptor was taken from a human donor with chronic lymphocytic leukemia. The material sequenced was PBMCs, taken after 12 months of ibrutinib treatment.

The DNA of the CDR3 is TGTGCCAGCAGTTACCAGACAGGGTTGACACCCCTCCACTTT. This codes for CASSYQTGLTPLHF. V is TRBV6-5 and J is TRBJ1-6; 7 positions match TRBD1. V was clipped by 2 bases and J by 11 bases; unmatched bases: 6. CDR3 length: 14 amino acids. In germline, CDR1 is MNHEY, CDR2 SVGAGI.